These 19 T cell receptor beta chains came from one sample sequenced in a study of cytomegalovirus exposure and HLA in healthy donors. The PCR contained 60 Vbeta and 13 Jbeta primers. The repertoire was sequenced with immunoSEQ multiplex PCR; TCRdb's copy has only in-frame clones and lacks some. The sample has tens of thousands of clones. Sequencing used PBMCs. The receptors derive from a man aged 40-49 years in good health and CMV-seronegative.

The chain employs TRBV2 and TRBJ1-3; TRBD1 matches at 7 bases. Trimming took 8 bases from V and 0 from J; bases not matched to a gene: 10. Germline lookup yields CDR1 SNHLY and CDR2 FYNNEI. The CDR3 sequence is 16 residues long. The CDR3 DNA sequence: TGTGCCAGCCAAATCGGACAGGCTATCTCTGGAAACACCATATATTTT. It encodes CASQIGQAISGNTIYF.

Comment on this clone: A junction end diverges from the germline sequence, so it may reflect a read error. This rearrangement joins TRBV7-7 to TRBJ2-5; 9 bases are a match to TRBD2. Germline CDR1 SSHAT, CDR2 FNYEAQ (reference sequence). The CDR3 consists of 16 residues. CDR3 DNA: TGTGCTAGCAGCTTTTCCCTAGCGGGGAGGAAGGAGACCCAGTACTTC. This sequence encodes CASSFSLAGRKETQYF.

The chain uses TRBV9 and TRBJ1-5; a possible D gene is TRBD1 (6 bases). The CDR3 runs 14 residues. Trimming stripped 4 bases from V and 6 bases from J, with 14 bases between. Per the germline V gene, CDR1 is SGDLS and CDR2 is YYNGEE. CDR3 sequence (DNA): TGTGCCAGCAGCCCAAGACAGGCAGCTCAGCCCCAGCATTTT. It codes for CASSPRQAAQPQHF.

The chain employs TRBV28 and TRBJ2-1; 11 nucleotides agree with TRBD2. The junction had 6 bases not matched to a gene; V was cut back by 8 bases and J by 0 bases. The length of the CDR3 is 16 residues. Germline CDR1 MDHEN, CDR2 SYDVKM. In DNA, the CDR3 is TGTGCCAGCGCGACTAGCGGGGTTACCTCCTACAATGAGCAGTTCTTC. The encoded protein is CASATSGVTSYNEQFF.

The genes are TRBV9 and TRBJ2-2, with D maybe TRBD2 (5 bases). Germline CDR1 reads SGDLS; CDR2 reads YYNGEE. The CDR3 sequence is 14 residues long. Trimming cost V 0 bases and J 2 bases, with 5 bases left between them. The CDR3 bases are TGTGCCAGCAGCGTAGCGGGAAACACCGGGGAGCTGTTTTTT. Amino acid sequence: CASSVAGNTGELFF. Complete variable domain (other parts from reference TRBV9 and TRBJ2-2): DSGVTQTPKHLITATGQRVTLRCSPRSGDLSVYWYQQSLDQGLQFLIQYYNGEERAKGNILERFSAQQFPDLHSELNLSSLELGDSALYFCASSVAGNTGELFFGEGSRLTVL.

The chain combines TRBV4-1 with TRBJ2-1; no reliable D call. The germline V gene has CDR1 MGHRA and CDR2 YSYEKL. The V end was cut by 0 bases, the J end by 6 bases, with 12 bases between. The CDR3 contains 15 residues. In DNA, the CDR3 is TGCGCCAGCAGCCAAGAAAGTGCGCAAATCAATGAGCAGTTCTTC. Translated: CASSQESAQINEQFF.

The rearrangement links TRBV19 to TRBJ1-4; 11 nucleotides match TRBD1. The CDR3 runs 17 residues. Per the germline V gene, CDR1 is LNHDA and CDR2 is SQIVND (reference sequence). Losses at the gene ends were 3 bases for V and 7 bases for J; bases not matched to a gene: 10. The CDR3 region has the DNA TGTGCCAGTAGTATCCGGGGACAGGGGGGGCCTGGTGAAAAACTGTTTTTT. Amino acid sequence: CASSIRGQGGPGEKLFF.

CDR3: CASPTAGGRIVMSYNEQFF. As DNA, the CDR3 is TGCGCCAGCCCAACGGCGGGGGGTAGAATTGTGATGTCCTACAATGAGCAGTTCTTC. The J gene is TRBJ2-1, the V gene TRBV4-1; TRBD2 agrees at 8 bases. This CDR3 is 19 amino acids long. J gave up 1 base and V 8 bases, and 19 bases lay outside the gene matches. Germline V lookup: CDR1 MGHRA, CDR2 YSYEKL.

The chain recombines TRBV9 with TRBJ2-7; perhaps TRBD1 as D (6 bases). Per germline, CDR1 SGDLS and CDR2 YYNGEE. This CDR3 is 15 amino acids long. Trimming pared 0 bases from V and 9 bases from J, leaving 19 bases between. The CDR3 DNA sequence: TGTGCCAGCAGCGTAGACGGGGACACCTTTACAGGGCAGTACTTC. Translated: CASSVDGDTFTGQYF.

CDR3 sequence: CASSEAWGDTEAFF. The CDR3 DNA reads as TGTGCCAGCAGTGAAGCGTGGGGGGACACTGAAGCTTTCTTT. The J gene is TRBJ1-1, the V gene TRBV6-1, with D possibly being TRBD1 (5 bases). CDR1 MNHNS and CDR2 SASEGT come from the germline V gene. The CDR3 has 14 amino acids. The germline V and J ends were trimmed by 0 bases and 3 bases, with 8 bases remaining between them.

The chain has TRBV7-9 and TRBJ2-3, with no clear D. Between the trimmed V and J ends, which lost 5 bases and 6 bases, there was a span of 18 bases. The germline gives CDR1 SEHNR, CDR2 FQNEAQ (reference sequence). CDR3 length: 15 amino acids. Here the CDR3 DNA reads TGTGCCAGCAGCCCAGAATCCCCCAGTTTTGATACGCAGTATTTT. It specifies CASSPESPSFDTQYF.

The V gene is TRBV4-1, the J gene TRBJ2-4, with a possible D match to TRBD2 (7 bases). With 4 bases removed from V and 7 bases from J, the gap between germline ends came to 17 bases. Germline V CDR1 and CDR2: MGHRA, YSYEKL. The CDR3 length is 15 residues. In nucleotides, the CDR3 is TGCGCCAGCAGCCGTCTTACGGGGGGCGGTAACATTCAGTACTTC. Translated: CASSRLTGGGNIQYF.

This chain connects TRBV9 to TRBJ1-6; 7 bases align to TRBD1. Germline loops: CDR1 SGDLS, CDR2 YYNGEE. V dropped 3 bases and J dropped 0; count of bases not matched to a gene: 12. The CDR3 runs to 19 residues. In nucleotides, the CDR3 is TGTGCCAGCAGCGGGAGACAGGGACCGACGAGCTCCTATAATTCACCCCTCCACTTT. Translated, it gives CASSGRQGPTSSYNSPLHF.

The rearrangement links TRBV6-5 to TRBJ1-5; D possibly corresponds to TRBD1 (5 bases). V was clipped by 5 bases and J by 6 bases, with 11 bases between them. This CDR3 spans 13 amino acids. Germline V lookup: CDR1 MNHEY, CDR2 SVGAGI. CDR3 nucleotides: TGTGCCAGCAGTGTGGGGGGTTCTCAGCCCCAGCATTTT. Translated, it gives CASSVGGSQPQHF.

The chain recombines TRBV6-5 with TRBJ2-3, with D unresolved. Germline lookup yields CDR1 MNHEY and CDR2 SVGAGI. Deletions cut 0 bases from V and 4 bases from J, with 5 bases between. There are 13 residues in the CDR3. The DNA for the CDR3 is TGTGCCAGCAGTTACTCGAGTCCAGATACGCAGTATTTT. It yields the protein CASSYSSPDTQYF.

V gene TRBV20-1 combines with J gene TRBJ2-5, with no clear D. Germline CDR1 is DFQATT and CDR2 is SNEGSKA (reference sequence). V was clipped by 3 bases and J by 2 bases, with 4 bases between them. The CDR3 consists of 11 residues. CDR3 bases: TGCAGTGCTAGTCGTCAAGAGACCCAGTACTTC. Translating it yields CSASRQETQYF.

V and J are TRBV10-3 and TRBJ2-3; 9 positions agree with TRBD2. Trimming removed 3 bases from V and 1 base from J; junction bases left unmatched: 5. The CDR3 extends over 16 amino acids. Germline CDR1 reads ENHRY; CDR2 reads SYGVKD. The CDR3 loop is CAISDISGGRTDTQYF. In DNA, the CDR3 is TGTGCCATCAGTGATATTAGCGGGGGACGCACAGATACGCAGTATTTT.

The rearrangement joins TRBV4-1 to TRBJ1-1; maybe TRBD1 (5 bases). V was clipped by 1 base and J by 4 bases, with 13 bases between them. The CDR3 loop spans 15 amino acids. Germline V gene sequence: CDR1 MGHRA, CDR2 YSYEKL. For the CDR3, the DNA is TGCGCCAGCAGCCAAGGTTGGGGGGAGCGCACTGAAGCTTTCTTT. This codes for CASSQGWGERTEAFF.

The rearrangement joins TRBV4-1 to TRBJ2-3; D is uncertain. CDR1 is MGHRA, CDR2 YSYEKL, per germline. The CDR3 has 14 amino acids. Trimming stripped 4 bases from V and 2 bases from J, with 10 bases between. CDR3 nucleotide sequence: TGCGCCAGCAGCCGCCAGGTATCCACAGATACGCAGTATTTT. Its protein is CASSRQVSTDTQYF.